The 12 T cell receptor beta chains reported below all come from one sample, sequenced in a study of blood T cell repertoires in COVID-19. TCRdb's table, derived via immunoSEQ multiplex PCR, lists solely in-frame clones and lacks some. The sample holds about 69,000 clones; over 75% are singletons and the top ten take 2.5% to 3%. Sequenced sample: peripheral blood. Every receptor here comes from a man older than 75 with acute or convalescent COVID-19.

The chain employs TRBV24-1 and TRBJ2-1, with 7 bases identical to TRBD1. V lost 4 bases, J lost 3 bases, and 8 bases stayed unmatched. There are 16 residues in the CDR3. Germline V gene data show CDR1 as KGHDR and CDR2 as SFDVKD. This CDR3 reads CATSDPGQSVYNEQFF. The CDR3 DNA follows: TGTGCCACCAGTGACCCGGGACAGAGTGTCTACAATGAGCAGTTCTTC.

J is TRBJ1-1 and V is TRBV5-1; 10 bases are a match to TRBD1. CDR3 length equals 15 residues. The germline V gene has CDR1 SGHRS and CDR2 YFSETQ. V lost 4 bases to trimming and J lost 4 bases; unmatched junction nucleotides: 7. The CDR3 protein is CASSRGTGVPTEAFF. Here the CDR3 DNA reads TGCGCCAGCAGCAGAGGGACAGGGGTACCCACTGAAGCTTTCTTT.

The CDR3 loop is CASSRGVVGYEKLFF. For the CDR3, the DNA is TGTGCCAGCAGCCGGGGGGTGGTAGGATATGAAAAACTGTTTTTT. The chain combines TRBV3-1 (or the pseudogene TRBV3-2) with TRBJ1-4; D might be TRBD1 (5 bases). Trimming shortened V by 4 bases and J by 6 bases, and 15 bases separated the two germline ends. This CDR3 region has 15 residues. Germline V gene lookup returns CDR1 LGHDT and CDR2 YNNKEL (reference sequence).

The chain is built from TRBV10-3 and TRBJ2-6; tentative D call: TRBD1 (6 bases). Germline V gene sequence: CDR1 ENHRY, CDR2 SYGVKD. V was trimmed by 6 bases and J by 0 bases, leaving 15 bases between them. The CDR3 has 17 residues. The CDR3 loop reads CAIRGAPIGSGANVLTF. DNA for the CDR3: TGTGCCATCAGGGGGGCGCCAATCGGCTCTGGGGCCAACGTCCTGACTTTC.

The chain carries TRBV9 and TRBJ1-1, with 7 bases lining up with TRBD1. Germline V gene sequence: CDR1 SGDLS, CDR2 YYNGEE. V lost 3 bases, J lost 1 base, and 9 bases stayed unmatched. The CDR3 totals 16 residues. The CDR3, as DNA: TGTGCCAGCAGCGCGAGAACAGGGGCACCGAACACTGAAGCTTTCTTT. This gives the protein CASSARTGAPNTEAFF.

There are a few counts of this clone. The chain couples TRBV2 to TRBJ1-3, with 7 bases identical to TRBD1. The CDR3 covers 16 residues. Germline lookup yields CDR1 SNHLY and CDR2 FYNNEI. The trim removed 6 bases at V and 7 bases at J, leaving 15 bases unmatched. CDR3 nucleotide sequence: TGTGCCAGCAGGGCACAACAGGGGACCTGGGGGAACACCATATATTTT. Translating it yields CASRAQQGTWGNTIYF. The full variable domain, rest sourced from reference TRBV2 and TRBJ1-3, is EPEVTQTPSHQVTQMGQEVILRCVPISNHLYFYWYRQILGQKVEFLVSFYNNEISEKSEIFDDQFSVERPDGSNFTLKIRSTKLEDSAMYFCASRAQQGTWGNTIYFGEGSWLTVV.

The chain combines TRBV11-2 with TRBJ2-1; D is perhaps TRBD2 (6 bases). Germline assignment: CDR1 SGHAT and CDR2 FQNNGV. V lost 8 bases, J lost 4 bases, and 18 bases lay in between. The CDR3 has 15 amino acids. This CDR3 reads CASWGVQLAYNEQFF. The CDR3 bases are TGTGCCAGCTGGGGGGTGCAATTGGCTTACAATGAGCAGTTCTTC.

This chain links TRBV7-2 with TRBJ2-7; 10 nucleotides align to TRBD2. CDR3 length: 15 residues. Germline trimming cut 5 bases from V and 6 bases from J; bases unmatched to any gene: 10. The germline V gene has CDR1 SGHTA and CDR2 FQGNSA. The CDR3 sequence is CASSPSSGSLTEQYF. The CDR3 DNA sequence: TGTGCCAGCAGCCCCTCTAGCGGGAGTTTAACCGAGCAGTACTTC.

This sequence joins TRBV11-2 and TRBJ2-7; 7 nucleotides align to TRBD1. The V gene's germline CDR1 is SGHAT and CDR2 FQNNGV. Trimming at V came to 1 base and at J to 3 bases, leaving 3 bases not matched to a gene. This CDR3 has 14 amino acids. CDR3 bases: TGTGCCAGCAGCTTAGGGCAGGGGGACTACGAGCAGTACTTC. This gives the protein CASSLGQGDYEQYF.

The chain carries TRBV10-3 and TRBJ2-2, with TRBD2 identical over 8 bases. V was pared by 2 bases and J by 4 bases, with 6 bases of the junction left unmatched. This CDR3 spans 16 amino acids. Germline V CDR1 and CDR2: ENHRY, SYGVKD. Here the CDR3 DNA reads TGTGCCATCAGTGAGAGCGGGAGCGGGATCACCGGGGAGCTGTTTTTT. Encoded protein: CAISESGSGITGELFF.

The V call is TRBV6-6, the J call TRBJ2-3; 9 bases fit TRBD2. The V and J ends lost 6 bases and 4 bases, in that order; junction bases with no gene match: 8. CDR1 MNHNY and CDR2 SVGAGI come from the germline V gene (reference sequence). The length of the CDR3 is 15 residues. In DNA form, the CDR3 reads TGTGCCAGCAGAATTAGCGGGAGTCCCTCAGATACGCAGTATTTT. Translated: CASRISGSPSDTQYF.

J is TRBJ2-6 and V is TRBV3-1 (or the pseudogene TRBV3-2), with a tentative D call TRBD2 (6 bases). V was shortened by 7 bases and J by 3 bases, with 16 bases between the two germline ends. The CDR3 length is 16 residues. The germline V gene encodes CDR1 LGHDT and CDR2 YNNKEL (reference sequence). CDR3 sequence reads: CASTISRGGGANVLTF. The CDR3 DNA is TGTGCCAGCACCATTTCGCGGGGTGGTGGGGCCAACGTCCTGACTTTC.